Below, 20 T cell receptor beta chains from the same sample are listed, as sequenced in a study of CD4 T cells in relation to SARS-CoV-2 and coronaviruses. TCRdb keeps only in-frame clones here, not all; method: immunoSEQ multiplex PCR. The sample has 30,000 to 45,000 clones, around nine tenths seen once. Sequencing input: memory CD4+ T cells from PBMCs. These receptors originate from an adult with COVID-19.

The chain links TRBV7-9 to TRBJ1-5; D call uncertain. Germline V gene lookup returns CDR1 SEHNR and CDR2 FQNEAQ (reference sequence). The V gene lost 4 bases and the J gene lost 9 bases, with 10 bases spanning the gap. The CDR3 length is 12 residues. The CDR3 sequence is CASSSGLRPQHF. The CDR3 DNA sequence: TGTGCCAGCAGCTCGGGTTTGCGGCCCCAGCATTTT.

The chain has TRBV5-4 and TRBJ1-6, with D possibly matching TRBD1 (6 bases). This CDR3 spans 16 amino acids. Trimming shortened V by 4 bases and J by 4 bases, and 15 bases separated the two germline ends. Germline V gene lookup returns CDR1 SGHNT and CDR2 YYREEE (reference sequence). Here the CDR3 DNA reads TGTGCCAGCAGCCCCCGGGGGGGCGGGTATAATTCACCCCTCCACTTT. Translating gives CASSPRGGGYNSPLHF.

This clone was seen just once. V is TRBV7-2 and J is TRBJ2-3; either TRBD1 or TRBD2 may supply D (6 bases each). This CDR3 has 13 residues. Germline CDR1 and CDR2: SGHTA and FQGNSA. V lost 5 bases, J lost 8 bases, and 14 bases lay in between. In DNA, the CDR3 is TGTGCCAGCAGCCCCGGGGGCCCGCTTACGCAGTATTTT. Residues: CASSPGGPLTQYF.

The J gene is TRBJ1-1, the V gene TRBV5-1, with D maybe TRBD1 (6 bases). V was shortened by 2 bases and J by 1 base, with 6 bases between the two germline ends. Per the germline V gene, CDR1 is SGHRS and CDR2 is YFSETQ. The CDR3 loop spans 13 amino acids. The CDR3 reads CASSLQGNTEAFF. The CDR3 bases are TGCGCCAGCAGCTTACAGGGGAACACTGAAGCTTTCTTT.

The chain couples TRBV6-5 to TRBJ1-4; perhaps TRBD1 as D (5 bases). The V gene's germline CDR1 is MNHEY and CDR2 SVGAGI. Trimming pared 6 bases from V and 7 bases from J, leaving 15 bases between. CDR3 length equals 14 residues. The CDR3: CASRGRTLGEKLFF. The CDR3, as DNA: TGTGCCAGCAGGGGAAGGACACTGGGTGAAAAACTGTTTTTT.

CDR3 sequence reads: CASSVRGSSGNTIYF. Written as DNA, the CDR3 is TGTGCCAGTAGCGTTCGGGGTAGCTCTGGAAACACCATATATTTT. This rearrangement joins TRBV3-1 (or the pseudogene TRBV3-2) to TRBJ1-3; D uncertain. Trimming shortened V by 9 bases and J by 0 bases, and 15 bases separated the two germline ends. Germline assignment: CDR1 LGHDT and CDR2 YNNKEL (reference sequence). This CDR3 spans 15 amino acids.

The chain recombines TRBV5-1 with TRBJ1-1; D may be TRBD1 (5 bases). Trimming removed 1 base at V and 3 bases at J, with 10 bases between. Looked up from germline, CDR1 is SGHRS and CDR2 is YFSETQ. This CDR3 has 14 residues. CDR3 sequence reads: CASSLLGGDTEAFF. The CDR3 nucleotides read TGCGCCAGCAGCTTGTTGGGGGGGGACACTGAAGCTTTCTTT. Full variable domain (rest looked up from reference TRBV5-1 and TRBJ1-1): KAGVTQTPRYLIKTRGQQVTLSCSPISGHRSVSWYQQTPGQGLQFLFEYFSETQRNKGNFPGRFSGRQFSNSRSEMNVSTLELGDSALYLCASSLLGGDTEAFFGQGTRLTVV.

This sequence joins TRBV28 and TRBJ2-3; no definite D call. V shed 4 bases and J shed 2 bases, with 7 bases lying between them. CDR3 length: 13 residues. Germline CDR1 reads MDHEN; CDR2 reads SYDVKM. The CDR3 here is CASSSTYTDTQYF. CDR3 nucleotides: TGTGCCAGCAGTTCTACATACACAGATACGCAGTATTTT.

The V call is TRBV4-2, the J call TRBJ1-2; 8 nucleotides agree with TRBD1. The CDR3 sequence is 17 residues long. Trimming cost V 1 base and J 4 bases; bases outside gene matches: 11. Germline assignment: CDR1 LGHNA and CDR2 YNFKEQ. CDR3 coding DNA: TGTGCCAGCAGCCAAGCTGCCGGGGCAGGGGGCATCTATGGCTACACCTTC. Protein: CASSQAAGAGGIYGYTF.

V is TRBV5-1 and J is TRBJ2-7; D gene ambiguous. Trimming shortened V by 1 base and J by 7 bases, and 9 bases separated the two germline ends. This CDR3 is 12 amino acids long. Germline CDR1 and CDR2: SGHRS and YFSETQ. CDR3 in amino acids: CASSLNWWEQYF. As DNA, the CDR3 is TGCGCCAGCAGCTTGAACTGGTGGGAGCAGTACTTC.

V is TRBV6-5 and J is TRBJ2-2; D may correspond to TRBD1 or TRBD2 (5 bases each). Between the trimmed V and J ends, which lost 11 bases and 0 bases, there was a span of 13 bases. This CDR3 comprises 14 residues. Germline V CDR1 and CDR2: MNHEY, SVGAGI. For the CDR3, the DNA is TGTGCCGGACGAGAGGGGCCGAACACCGGGGAGCTGTTTTTT. The encoded protein is CAGREGPNTGELFF.

Here the CDR3 reads CASSQEAHWPGTQYF. The CDR3 DNA is TGTGCCAGCAGCCAGGAGGCCCACTGGCCGGGGACCCAGTACTTC. This chain links TRBV3-1 (or the pseudogene TRBV3-2) with TRBJ2-5, with a possible D match to TRBD2 (5 bases). Trimming removed 3 bases at V and 7 bases at J, with 18 bases between. The CDR3 spans 15 residues. Germline lookup yields CDR1 LGHDT and CDR2 YNNKEL (reference sequence).

V is TRBV5-1 and J is TRBJ1-4; D unclear. CDR1 is SGHRS and CDR2 is YFSETQ in the germline V gene. Trimming removed 2 bases at V and 1 base at J, with 9 bases between. This CDR3 has 15 amino acids. The CDR3 loop is CASSLGIGTNEKLFF. CDR3 in DNA: TGCGCCAGCAGCTTAGGGATCGGAACTAATGAAAAACTGTTTTTT.

The rearrangement uses TRBV10-3 and TRBJ2-7, with D possibly being TRBD1 or TRBD2 (6 bases each). Trimming cost V 2 bases and J 0 bases, with 11 bases left between them. In germline, CDR1 is ENHRY, CDR2 SYGVKD. The CDR3 contains 15 residues. CDR3 sequence reads: CAISEIRGPSYEQYF. In DNA, the CDR3 is TGTGCCATCAGTGAGATCCGGGGGCCCTCCTACGAGCAGTACTTC.

Here the CDR3 reads CASRQGVRSGANVLTF. In DNA, the CDR3 is TGTGCCAGCAGACAGGGGGTGAGGTCTGGGGCCAACGTCCTGACTTTC. The chain carries TRBV27 and TRBJ2-6; 8 bases fit TRBD1. Germline-derived CDR1 and CDR2 are MNHEY and SMNVEV (reference sequence). The CDR3 covers 16 residues. V was clipped by 6 bases and J by 1 base; unmatched bases: 5.

This clone turned up a few times. The rearrangement uses TRBV10-2 and TRBJ2-3; 11 bases match TRBD2. The CDR3 has 16 amino acids. V lost 4 bases, J lost 1 base, and 4 bases stayed unmatched. CDR1 and CDR2 from the germline V gene are WSHSY and SAAADI. This CDR3 is CASSGGGLAGTDTQYF. Written as DNA, the CDR3 is TGCGCCAGCAGTGGAGGGGGACTAGCGGGCACAGATACGCAGTATTTT.

The chain recombines TRBV9 with TRBJ2-1; D is ambiguous. The CDR3 has 14 amino acids. Germline values: CDR1 SGDLS, CDR2 YYNGEE. The germline V and J ends were trimmed by 0 bases and 6 bases, with 10 bases remaining between them. The CDR3 region has the DNA TGTGCCAGCAGCGTAGGTGGTGTGGTCAATGAGCAGTTCTTC. Its translation: CASSVGGVVNEQFF.

The chain carries TRBV9 and TRBJ2-6; 8 bases align to TRBD1. Losses at the gene ends were 2 bases for V and 2 bases for J; bases not matched to a gene: 3. CDR3 size: 16 residues. Germline lookup yields CDR1 SGDLS and CDR2 YYNGEE. CDR3 amino acids: CASSVLTGAGANVLTF. The CDR3, as DNA: TGTGCCAGCAGCGTTCTGACAGGGGCTGGGGCCAACGTCCTGACTTTC.

This CDR3 reads CASSQGTSESNQPQHF. The CDR3 DNA reads as TGTGCCAGCAGCCAAGGTACGTCAGAAAGCAATCAGCCCCAGCATTTT. J is TRBJ1-5 and V is TRBV3-1 (or the pseudogene TRBV3-2); D is unclear. Per the germline V gene, CDR1 is LGHDT and CDR2 is YNNKEL (reference sequence). The CDR3 is 16 residues long. Trimming left V 1 base short and J 1 base short, with 11 bases between.

The V gene is TRBV28, the J gene TRBJ1-1; maybe TRBD1 (5 bases). The CDR3 spans 14 residues. In germline, CDR1 is MDHEN, CDR2 SYDVKM. V lost 3 bases and J lost 1, with 9 bases in between. CDR3: CASSLRGRNTEAFF. In DNA, the CDR3 is TGTGCCAGCAGTTTGAGGGGACGGAACACTGAAGCTTTCTTT.